The 21 T cell receptor beta chains below come from one sample, sequenced in a study of OX40 agonist ivuxolimab in advanced cancers. Clones were sequenced by immunoSEQ multiplex PCR, and TCRdb holds only the in-frame ones, with some missing. The repertoire holds 49,000 or so clones, about nine tenths seen once, with around half in the top ten. This sample comprised CD4+ or CD8+ T cells sorted from blood, obtained in a trial of the OX40 agonist ivuxolimab. These receptors were taken from an adult with an advanced solid tumor such as melanoma, head and neck, liver or kidney cancer.

The chain employs TRBV10-3 and TRBJ2-3; 15 bases are shared with TRBD2. With V trimmed by 2 bases and J by 0 bases, 3 bases remained unmatched. The CDR3 extends over 18 amino acids. The V gene's germline CDR1 is ENHRY and CDR2 SYGVKD. The CDR3 loop reads CAISEKGLAGGSTDTQYF. CDR3 coding DNA: TGTGCCATCAGTGAGAAGGGACTAGCGGGGGGAAGCACAGATACGCAGTATTTT.

Here the CDR3 DNA reads TGTGCCAGCAGCCTTTGGACACCACACGAGCAGTACTTC. This sequence encodes CASSLWTPHEQYF. The chain carries TRBV7-2 and TRBJ2-7, with a weak D call TRBD1 (5 bases). This CDR3 spans 13 amino acids. CDR1 and CDR2 (germline): SGHTA, FQGNSA. Between the trimmed V and J ends, which lost 5 bases and 5 bases, there was a span of 13 bases.

The rearrangement joins TRBV5-1 to TRBJ2-1; 11 bases are shared with TRBD2. The length of the CDR3 is 16 residues. Trimming at V came to 2 bases and at J to 4 bases, leaving 5 bases not matched to a gene. Germline V CDR1 and CDR2: SGHRS, YFSETQ. The CDR3 DNA reads TGCGCCAGCAGCTTTACTAGCGGGAGTCGGTACAATGAGCAGTTCTTC. It specifies CASSFTSGSRYNEQFF.

The V gene is TRBV18, the J gene TRBJ2-3; 8 bases align to TRBD2. CDR3 length: 15 residues. The germline gives CDR1 KGHSH, CDR2 LQKENI. The ends lost 3 bases at V and 3 bases at J; junction bases unmatched: 5. The CDR3 DNA reads as TGTGCCAGCTCACCGGCTAGCGGGTGGACAGATACGCAGTATTTT. It codes for CASSPASGWTDTQYF. Looking up the rest from reference TRBV18 and TRBJ2-3 gives the full variable domain: NAGVMQNPRHLVRRRGQEARLRCSPMKGHSHVYWYRQLPEEGLKFMVYLQKENIIDESGMPKERFSAEFPKEGPSILRIQQVVRGDSAAYFCASSPASGWTDTQYFGPGTRLTVL.

The J gene is TRBJ1-2, the V gene TRBV19; D remains unclear. V lost 4 bases and J lost 4, with 10 bases in between. From germline, CDR1 is LNHDA and CDR2 SQIVND (reference sequence). This CDR3 comprises 13 residues. CDR3 protein: CASSKVDTYGYTF. In DNA, the CDR3 is TGTGCCAGTAGTAAGGTTGACACCTATGGCTACACCTTC.

The CDR3 nucleotides read TGCGCCAGCAGCGGGGGGGGGACAAATCATGAAGCTTTCTTT. Translating gives CASSGGGTNHEAFF. The gene calls are TRBV10-2 and TRBJ1-1; D is possibly TRBD1 (6 bases). CDR3 length: 14 residues. Germline CDR1 is WSHSY and CDR2 is SAAADI. V was clipped by 6 bases and J by 7 bases, with 18 bases between them.

This rearrangement joins TRBV5-6 to TRBJ2-2, with TRBD1 identical over 7 bases. The CDR3 totals 14 residues. J lost 10 bases, V lost 0 bases, and 6 bases had no gene match. The germline V gene has CDR1 SGHDT and CDR2 YYEEEE. CDR3 sequence (DNA): TGTGCCAGCAGCTTGGGACAGGGTTGGGAGGAGCTGTTTTTT. Translated: CASSLGQGWEELFF.

The chain links TRBV5-1 to TRBJ2-5, with 7 bases identical to TRBD2. Germline V gene lookup returns CDR1 SGHRS and CDR2 YFSETQ. This CDR3 contains 15 residues. Trimming at V came to 4 bases and at J to 3 bases, leaving 9 bases not matched to a gene. The CDR3, as DNA: TGCGCCAGCAGCAGGTTGTTTGCGGGAGAAGAGACCCAGTACTTC. Translated: CASSRLFAGEETQYF.

The chain uses TRBV9 and TRBJ2-2; the match to TRBD2 covers 9 bases. The J segment lost 4 bases and the V segment lost 3 bases, leaving 7 bases of the junction unmatched. CDR1 SGDLS and CDR2 YYNGEE come from the germline V gene. The CDR3 loop spans 16 amino acids. DNA of the CDR3: TGTGCCAGCAGCGGACCAGCGGGAGGCCTCACCGGGGAGCTGTTTTTT. Protein sequence: CASSGPAGGLTGELFF.

The rearrangement links TRBV7-9 to TRBJ2-5, with 11 bases fitting TRBD1. CDR1 and CDR2 from the germline V gene are SEHNR and FQNEAQ (reference sequence). The V gene end was trimmed by 5 bases and the J gene end by 2 bases; junction bases not matched to a gene: 4. There are 15 residues in the CDR3. The CDR3 protein is CASSRGTGGQETQYF. For the CDR3, the DNA is TGTGCCAGCAGCCGCGGGACAGGGGGACAAGAGACCCAGTACTTC.

The chain uses TRBV11-2 and TRBJ2-1; D uncertain. Germline V gene lookup returns CDR1 SGHAT and CDR2 FQNNGV. The CDR3 is made up of 16 amino acids. V lost 5 bases and J lost 0, with 14 bases in between. The CDR3 nucleotides are TGTGCCAGCAGCATCCCTTCCGGTAGCTCCTACAATGAGCAGTTCTTC. This sequence encodes CASSIPSGSSYNEQFF. Together with reference TRBV11-2 and TRBJ2-1, the CDR3 gives the full variable domain: EAGVAQSPRYKIIEKRQSVAFWCNPISGHATLYWYQQILGQGPKLLIQFQNNGVVDDSQLPKDRFSAERLKGVDSTLKIQPAKLEDSAVYLCASSIPSGSSYNEQFFGPGTRLTVL.

The chain employs TRBV28 and TRBJ1-5, with D hard to call. V lost 1 base and J lost 7, with 17 bases in between. The CDR3 has 16 amino acids. Per germline, CDR1 MDHEN and CDR2 SYDVKM. CDR3 in DNA: TGTGCCAGCAGTTTATATGGGAGCCCGCTTCAACAGCCCCAGCATTTT. This gives the protein CASSLYGSPLQQPQHF.

V gene TRBV5-4 combines with J gene TRBJ1-2, with D perhaps matching TRBD1 (6 bases). V lost 2 bases and J lost 4, with 18 bases in between. The CDR3 runs 16 residues. Germline CDR1 and CDR2: SGHNT and YYREEE (reference sequence). The DNA of the CDR3 is TGTGCCAGCAGCTTTTCGGACAGAAGGGCGCTCTATGGCTACACCTTC. This gives the protein CASSFSDRRALYGYTF.

The J gene is TRBJ2-7, the V gene TRBV11-3; 12 bases are a match to TRBD2. V trimming: 1 base; J trimming: 6 bases; junction bases outside the gene matches: 1. Looked up from germline, CDR1 is SGHNT and CDR2 is YENEEA. The CDR3 has 14 amino acids. CDR3 nucleotide sequence: TGTGCCAGCAGCTTAGGACTAGCGGGAGTCGAGCAGTACTTC. As protein: CASSLGLAGVEQYF.

In DNA form, the CDR3 reads TGTGCCAGTAGTATAGCGGCCCAAGGCAATGAGCAGTTCTTC. Encoded protein: CASSIAAQGNEQFF. The chain uses TRBV19 and TRBJ2-1; D remains unclear. The CDR3 loop spans 14 amino acids. V was cut by 1 base and J by 6 bases, with 10 bases left in between. The germline V gene encodes CDR1 LNHDA and CDR2 SQIVND (reference sequence).

This rearrangement joins TRBV2 to TRBJ1-5; possible D gene TRBD1, 5 bases. The germline V gene has CDR1 SNHLY and CDR2 FYNNEI. CDR3 size: 14 residues. V shed 4 bases and J shed 1 base, with 8 bases lying between them. CDR3 nucleotide sequence: TGTGCCAGCAGTGCAGGGAGCAGCAATCAGCCCCAGCATTTT. Its translation is CASSAGSSNQPQHF.

This clone was picked up one time. The chain employs TRBV11-2 and TRBJ1-2, with D possibly being TRBD1 (6 bases). The CDR3 loop spans 14 amino acids. Trimming took off 2 bases at V and 4 bases at J, with 11 bases between the two ends. The V gene's germline CDR1 is SGHAT and CDR2 FQNNGV. The CDR3, as DNA: TGTGCCAGCAGCTTACCGGACAGCTTCTATGGCTACACCTTC. Amino acid sequence: CASSLPDSFYGYTF. Combining the CDR3 with reference TRBV11-2 and TRBJ1-2 gives the whole variable domain EAGVAQSPRYKIIEKRQSVAFWCNPISGHATLYWYQQILGQGPKLLIQFQNNGVVDDSQLPKDRFSAERLKGVDSTLKIQPAKLEDSAVYLCASSLPDSFYGYTFGSGTRLTVV.

The chain employs TRBV6-5 and TRBJ2-7, with 7 bases that match TRBD1. The CDR3 covers 14 residues. Germline values: CDR1 MNHEY, CDR2 SVGAGI. Unmatched junction bases numbered 8, after V lost 6 bases and J lost 3 bases. The DNA for the CDR3 is TGTGCCAGCAGCAAGACAGGGATCGGCTACGAGCAGTACTTC. As protein: CASSKTGIGYEQYF.

This chain links TRBV5-4 with TRBJ2-5; D unclear. V lost 1 base and J lost 2, with 18 bases in between. The V gene's germline CDR1 is SGHNT and CDR2 YYREEE (reference sequence). CDR3 length: 17 amino acids. CDR3 bases: TGTGCCAGCAGCTTGCGGATGATGCAGTTCGTACAAGAGACCCAGTACTTC. This encodes CASSLRMMQFVQETQYF. Drawing the rest from reference TRBV5-4 and TRBJ2-5, the complete variable domain is ETGVTQSPTHLIKTRGQQVTLRCSSQSGHNTVSWYQQALGQGPQFIFQYYREEENGRGNFPPRFSGLQFPNYSSELNVNALELDDSALYLCASSLRMMQFVQETQYFGPGTRLLVL.

This chain connects TRBV5-4 to TRBJ2-1; no definite D call. Per the germline V gene, CDR1 is SGHNT and CDR2 is YYREEE (reference sequence). The CDR3 totals 16 residues. V dropped 3 bases and J dropped 2 bases, with 15 bases sitting between them. CDR3 in amino acids: CASSSSLFGAYNEQFF. The DNA of the CDR3 is TGTGCCAGCAGCTCGAGTTTGTTTGGGGCCTACAATGAGCAGTTCTTC.

This clone was seen only once. V gene TRBV28 combines with J gene TRBJ2-3; possibly TRBD1 or TRBD2 for D (6 bases each). The CDR3 spans 15 residues. With 1 base removed from V and 6 bases from J, the gap between germline ends came to 14 bases. Germline V gene sequence: CDR1 MDHEN, CDR2 SYDVKM. In DNA form, the CDR3 reads TGTGCCAGCAGTTTATCATCGGGGGCTCTGGATACGCAGTATTTT. Amino acid sequence: CASSLSSGALDTQYF.